This TCR beta chain is from a study of shared clonotypes between healthy human individuals. General study points: Depth was large, yet rarefaction showed that sorted-subset sequencing was incomplete.

It was into CD45RA+ naive and CD45RA-negative memory subsets that the CD4+ cells were split. CDR1 MNHNY and CDR2 SVGAGI come from the germline V gene (reference sequence). CDR3 size: 13 residues. V lost 4 bases and J 7 bases, leaving 13 bases between the germline ends. The table came from immunoSEQ multiplex PCR; TCRdb's copy has only in-frame clones and leaves some out. The sample has about 1.5 million clones; 95% to 99% are singletons. Concerning this clone itself: Its antigen is still unknown.

The sample taken for sequencing was naive CD4+ T cells sorted from blood. Subset meaning: CD45RA+ positively selected. The clonotype was recovered from a man aged 25-40 years in good health. The rearrangement joins TRBV6-6 to TRBJ1-1; maybe TRBD1 (6 bases). Here the CDR3 reads CASSSGVRYEAFF. The CDR3 region has the DNA TGTGCCAGCAGTTCAGGGGTTCGTTATGAAGCTTTCTTT.